This T cell receptor beta chain was captured by sequencing in a study of blood T cell repertoires in COVID-19. CDR3 length: 12 amino acids. Germline assignment: CDR1 LNHDA and CDR2 SQIVND (reference sequence). Trimming shortened V by 8 bases and J by 5 bases, and 11 bases separated the two germline ends. Clones were read by immunoSEQ multiplex PCR, and TCRdb kept only the in-frame ones, dropping some. The data show some 31,000 clones, with around 90% seen just once and 1.5% to 1.7% held by the top ten. Material for sequencing was peripheral blood. The source is a man aged 60 to 69 with active COVID-19. This rearrangement joins TRBV19 to TRBJ2-3, with TRBD2 as a possible D gene (6 bases). CDR3 protein: CASSLREDTQYF. Here the CDR3 DNA reads TGTGCCAGTTCCCTGCGGGAAGATACGCAGTATTTT.